This TCR beta chain was identified during a study of OX40 agonist ivuxolimab in advanced cancers. Study findings and constraints: The 0.1-3.0 mg/kg partial responders had among the lowest clonal expansion. The antigen specificity of the peripheral T cells (those that were expanded) was not determined.

In regard to this clone: What it recognizes is unknown.

Measured with immunoSEQ multiplex PCR; TCRdb has only the in-frame clones, and not every one. The table includes more than 45,000 clones, 86% detected once. Germline assignment: CDR1 SGHTA and CDR2 FQGNSA. CDR3 size: 16 residues. Trimming cost V 2 bases and J 3 bases; bases outside gene matches: 7. This TCR came from an adult with an advanced solid tumor such as melanoma, head and neck, liver or kidney cancer. The sequencing used CD4+ or CD8+ T cells sorted from blood, collected in a trial of the OX40 agonist ivuxolimab. The chain carries TRBV7-2 and TRBJ2-4; 7 nucleotides line up with TRBD2. The CDR3 coding sequence is TGTGCCAGCAGCTTAATAGCGGGCCTTGACAAAAACATTCAGTACTTC. It yields the protein CASSLIAGLDKNIQYF.